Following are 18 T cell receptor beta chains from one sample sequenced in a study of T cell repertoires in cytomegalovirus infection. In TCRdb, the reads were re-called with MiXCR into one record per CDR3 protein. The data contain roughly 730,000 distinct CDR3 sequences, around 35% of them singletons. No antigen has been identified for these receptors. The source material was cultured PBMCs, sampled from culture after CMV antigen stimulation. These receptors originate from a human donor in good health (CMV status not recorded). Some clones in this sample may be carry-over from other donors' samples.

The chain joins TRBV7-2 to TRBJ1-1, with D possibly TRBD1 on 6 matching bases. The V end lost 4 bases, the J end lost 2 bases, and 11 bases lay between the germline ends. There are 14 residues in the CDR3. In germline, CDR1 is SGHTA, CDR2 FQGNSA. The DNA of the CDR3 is TGTGCCAGCAGCTATGGGGGCGTCAACACTGAAGCTTTCTTT. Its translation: CASSYGGVNTEAFF.

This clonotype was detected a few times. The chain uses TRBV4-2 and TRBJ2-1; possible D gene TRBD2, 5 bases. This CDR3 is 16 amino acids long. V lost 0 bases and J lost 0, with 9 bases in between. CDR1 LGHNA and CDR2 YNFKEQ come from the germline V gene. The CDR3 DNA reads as TGTGCCAGCAGCCAAGATCGGGGTACCTCCTACAATGAGCAGTTCTTC. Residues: CASSQDRGTSYNEQFF.

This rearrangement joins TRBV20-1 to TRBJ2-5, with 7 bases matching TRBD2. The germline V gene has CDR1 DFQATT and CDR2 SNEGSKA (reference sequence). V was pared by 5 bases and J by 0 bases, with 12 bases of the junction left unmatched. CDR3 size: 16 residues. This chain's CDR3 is CSALPPSGSYQETQYF. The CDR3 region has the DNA TGCAGTGCTCTCCCCCCTAGCGGATCGTACCAAGAGACCCAGTACTTC.

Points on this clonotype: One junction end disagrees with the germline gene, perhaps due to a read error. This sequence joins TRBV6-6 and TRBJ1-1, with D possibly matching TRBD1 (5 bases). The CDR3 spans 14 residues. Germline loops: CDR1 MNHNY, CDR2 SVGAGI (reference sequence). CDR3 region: CASSQPVGTAEASF. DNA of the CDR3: TGTGCCAGCAGCCAACCTGTGGGGACGGCTGAAGCTTCCTTT.

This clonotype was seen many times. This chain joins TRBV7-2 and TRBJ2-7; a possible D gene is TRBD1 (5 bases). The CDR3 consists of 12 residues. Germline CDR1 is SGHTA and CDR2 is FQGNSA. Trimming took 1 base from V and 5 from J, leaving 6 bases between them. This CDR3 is CASSLDRNEQYF. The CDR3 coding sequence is TGTGCCAGCAGCTTAGACAGGAACGAGCAGTACTTC.

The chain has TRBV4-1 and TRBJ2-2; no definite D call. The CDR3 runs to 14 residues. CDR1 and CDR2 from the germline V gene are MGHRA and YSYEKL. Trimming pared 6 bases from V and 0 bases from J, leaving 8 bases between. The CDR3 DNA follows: TGCGCCAGCAGGGAAGCCTCGAACACCGGGGAGCTGTTTTTT. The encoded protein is CASREASNTGELFF.

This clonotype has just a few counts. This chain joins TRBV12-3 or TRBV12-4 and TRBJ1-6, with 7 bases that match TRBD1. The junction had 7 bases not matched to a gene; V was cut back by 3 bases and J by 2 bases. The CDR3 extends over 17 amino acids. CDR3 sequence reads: CASSLRQGTAYNSPLHF. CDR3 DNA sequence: TGTGCCAGCAGTTTGAGGCAGGGGACAGCCTATAATTCACCCCTCCACTTT.

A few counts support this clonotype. CDR3 sequence (DNA): TGTGCCAGCAGTTTCGGGGGGGTCCTGAATACGCAGTATTTT. Its translation is CASSFGGVLNTQYF. The chain uses TRBV12-3 or TRBV12-4 and TRBJ2-3; 8 positions agree with TRBD2. CDR3 size: 14 residues. The ends lost 3 bases at V and 7 bases at J; junction bases unmatched: 6.

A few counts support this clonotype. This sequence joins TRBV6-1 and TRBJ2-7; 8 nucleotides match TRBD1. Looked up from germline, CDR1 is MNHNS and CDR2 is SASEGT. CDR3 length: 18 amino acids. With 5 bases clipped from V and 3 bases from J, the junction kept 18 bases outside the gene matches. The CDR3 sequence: CASSPNLPDRERFYEQYF. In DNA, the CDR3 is TGTGCCAGCAGTCCCAACCTTCCGGACAGGGAGAGGTTCTACGAGCAGTACTTC.

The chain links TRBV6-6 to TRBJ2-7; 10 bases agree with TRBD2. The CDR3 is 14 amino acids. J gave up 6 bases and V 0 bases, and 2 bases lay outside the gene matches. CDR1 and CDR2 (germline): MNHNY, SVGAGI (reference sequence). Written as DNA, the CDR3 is TGTGCCAGCAGTTACTCTTCTAGCGGGAGCGAGCAGTACTTC. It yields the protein CASSYSSSGSEQYF.

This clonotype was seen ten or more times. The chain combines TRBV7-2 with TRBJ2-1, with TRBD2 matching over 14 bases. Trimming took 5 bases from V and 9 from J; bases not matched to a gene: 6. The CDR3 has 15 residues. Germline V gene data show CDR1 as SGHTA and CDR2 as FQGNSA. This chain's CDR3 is CASSRGLAGASEQFF. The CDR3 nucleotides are TGTGCCAGCAGCCGGGGACTAGCGGGAGCCAGTGAGCAGTTCTTC.

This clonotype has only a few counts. CDR3 sequence (DNA): TGTGCCAGCAGTGAAGCGGGCTCACCCCTCCACTTT. Amino acids: CASSEAGSPLHF. The genes are TRBV6-1 and TRBJ1-6; D is unclear. Trimming took off 0 bases at V and 10 bases at J, with 4 bases between the two ends. The CDR3 has 12 amino acids. CDR1 is MNHNS, CDR2 SASEGT, per germline.

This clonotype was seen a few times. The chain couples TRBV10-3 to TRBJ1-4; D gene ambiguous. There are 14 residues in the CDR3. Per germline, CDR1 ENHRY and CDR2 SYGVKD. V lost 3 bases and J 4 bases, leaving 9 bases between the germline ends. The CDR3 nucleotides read TGTGCCATCAGTGATAGCAGTGATAATGAAAAACTGTTTTTT. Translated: CAISDSSDNEKLFF.

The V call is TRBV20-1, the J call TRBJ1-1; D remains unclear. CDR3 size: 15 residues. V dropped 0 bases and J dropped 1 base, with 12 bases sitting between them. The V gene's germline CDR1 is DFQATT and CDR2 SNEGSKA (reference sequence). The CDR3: CSARDQSSWNTEAFF. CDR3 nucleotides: TGCAGTGCTAGAGACCAATCCTCTTGGAACACTGAAGCTTTCTTT.

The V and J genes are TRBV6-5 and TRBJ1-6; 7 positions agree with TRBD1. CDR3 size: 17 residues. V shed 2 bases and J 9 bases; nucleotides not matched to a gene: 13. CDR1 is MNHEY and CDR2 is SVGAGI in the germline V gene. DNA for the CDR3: TGTGCCAGCAGTTACGGATCCTGGACAGGCCGGGGTTCACCCCTCCACTTT. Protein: CASSYGSWTGRGSPLHF.

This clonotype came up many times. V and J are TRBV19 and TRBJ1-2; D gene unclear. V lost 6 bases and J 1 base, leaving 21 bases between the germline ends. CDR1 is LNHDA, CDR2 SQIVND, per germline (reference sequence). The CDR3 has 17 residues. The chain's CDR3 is CASSRRDTALINYGYTF. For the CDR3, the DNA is TGTGCCAGTAGCCGCCGGGATACCGCCCTCATTAACTATGGCTACACCTTC.

CDR3 DNA: TGTGCCAGCAGCTTCGACGGGAATGAAAAACTGTTTTTT. This translates into CASSFDGNEKLFF. J is TRBJ1-4 and V is TRBV7-9, with D unresolved. Germline CDR1 and CDR2: SEHNR and FQNEAQ (reference sequence). The CDR3 runs to 13 residues. The V and J ends lost 3 bases and 5 bases respectively, with 7 bases between them.

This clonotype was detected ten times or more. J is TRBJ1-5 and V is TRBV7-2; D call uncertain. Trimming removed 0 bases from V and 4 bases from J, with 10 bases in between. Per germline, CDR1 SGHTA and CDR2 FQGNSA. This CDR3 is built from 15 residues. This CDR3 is CASSLAPLGNQPQHF. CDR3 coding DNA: TGTGCCAGCAGCTTAGCTCCGTTGGGGAATCAGCCCCAGCATTTT.